These 15 T cell receptor beta chains came from one sample sequenced in a study of prognosis after radiotherapy for stage I lung cancer. The genomic DNA TCR beta CDR3 region underwent two rounds of multiplex PCR. Round-one PCR had primers specific to each TRBV and TRBJ gene. TCRdb ran MiXCR on the multiplex PCR reads and lists one entry per CDR3 protein. This repertoire shows over 15,000 distinct CDR3 sequences, 50% found once; its top ten account for less than 35%. The sequencing used PBMCs, collected before or after stereotactic body radiation therapy (not recorded which). The receptor source for this set is a donor aged 50 or older with non-small cell lung cancer.

The chain links TRBV5-1 to TRBJ1-1; D is undetermined. V shed 2 bases and J shed 2 bases, with 13 bases lying between them. Germline values: CDR1 SGHRS, CDR2 YFSETQ. This CDR3 spans 15 amino acids. CDR3 loop: CASSFLTGRNTEAFF. The CDR3 DNA is TGCGCCAGCAGCTTCCTGACCGGGCGCAACACTGAAGCTTTCTTT. Together with reference TRBV5-1 and TRBJ1-1, the CDR3 gives the full variable domain: KAGVTQTPRYLIKTRGQQVTLSCSPISGHRSVSWYQQTPGQGLQFLFEYFSETQRNKGNFPGRFSGRQFSNSRSEMNVSTLELGDSALYLCASSFLTGRNTEAFFGQGTRLTVV.

Only one count was recorded for this clonotype. A single base is all that separates this from a far larger clone, so a read error is likely. V is TRBV6-2 or TRBV6-3 and J is TRBJ2-5; D is possibly TRBD1 (5 bases). Germline values: CDR1 MNHEY, CDR2 SVGEGT. V was clipped by 2 bases and J by 5 bases, with 15 bases between them. CDR3 length: 15 amino acids. In nucleotides, the CDR3 is TGTGCCAGCAGTTACCTGGGCAGGGCCGTGGAGACCCAGTACTTC. Translated, it gives CASSYLGRAVETQYF.

This clonotype was seen a few times. A much larger clone sits a single nucleotide away, making a read error possible. The J gene is TRBJ2-7, the V gene TRBV20-1; TRBD1 matches 9 bases. The CDR3 runs 13 residues. V dropped 6 bases and J dropped 3; count of bases not matched to a gene: 6. Germline lookup yields CDR1 DFQATT and CDR2 SNEGSKA (reference sequence). The CDR3 DNA is TGCAGTGCCGAGACAGGGGGAGACTACGAGCAGTACTTC. Protein: CSAETGGDYEQYF.

To note about this clonotype: Compared with germline, one end of the junction differs, possibly owing to a read error. The V and J genes are TRBV6-4 and TRBJ2-2; D unresolved. Germline V gene data show CDR1 as MRHNA and CDR2 as SNTAGT. The CDR3 is 15 residues long. CDR3 protein: CASSDYRDNTGELFF. For the CDR3, the DNA is TGTGCCAGCAGTGACTATCGAGACAACACCGGCGAGCTGTTTTTT.

The genes are TRBV12-3 or TRBV12-4 and TRBJ1-4; D is undetermined. This CDR3 spans 13 amino acids. V was trimmed by 1 base and J by 7 bases, leaving 7 bases between them. CDR3 sequence: CASSLDTGEKLFF. CDR3 DNA: TGTGCCAGCAGTTTAGATACGGGTGAAAAACTGTTTTTT.

In its sample, this clonotype was seen many times. The rearrangement uses TRBV5-1 and TRBJ2-1; D is possibly TRBD1 or TRBD2 (5 bases each). The CDR3 covers 14 residues. Germline CDR1 SGHRS, CDR2 YFSETQ. The V end lost 3 bases, the J end lost 9 bases, and 16 bases lay between the germline ends. The CDR3 region has the DNA TGCGCCAGCAGCTCCCTCTCGACTGGGGGTGAGCAGTTCTTC. Encoded protein: CASSSLSTGGEQFF.

This clonotype qualifies as medium-sized. The chain has TRBV28 and TRBJ2-7; tentatively, D is TRBD2 (6 bases). CDR1 and CDR2 from the germline V gene are MDHEN and SYDVKM. V was clipped by 2 bases and J by 9 bases, with 20 bases between them. The CDR3 runs 15 residues. For the CDR3, the DNA is TGTGCCAGCAGTTTAGAAGCAGCGGGTGGCGTAGTGCAGTACTTC. Translating it yields CASSLEAAGGVVQYF.

The chain recombines TRBV5-1 with TRBJ2-2; the match to TRBD1 covers 9 bases. The CDR3 length is 15 residues. Germline trimming cut 4 bases from V and 10 bases from J; bases unmatched to any gene: 11. Germline V gene sequence: CDR1 SGHRS, CDR2 YFSETQ. CDR3 residues: CASSPGQGVVAELFF. The CDR3 coding sequence is TGCGCCAGCAGCCCGGGACAGGGTGTGGTCGCGGAGCTGTTTTTT.

This sequence joins TRBV5-4 and TRBJ2-1; D not certain. CDR3 length: 13 amino acids. Trimming left V 0 bases short and J 1 base short, with 2 bases between. Germline assignment: CDR1 SGHNT and CDR2 YYREEE (reference sequence). Written as DNA, the CDR3 is TGTGCCAGCAGCTTGGAATCCTACAATGAGCAGTTCTTC. Encoded protein: CASSLESYNEQFF.

The chain couples TRBV6-1 to TRBJ1-6; 9 bases map to TRBD1. The CDR3 has 14 residues. The germline V gene encodes CDR1 MNHNS and CDR2 SASEGT. The ends lost 6 bases at V and 10 bases at J; junction bases unmatched: 7. The CDR3 bases are TGTGCCAGCAGGCCGGGACAGGGTGGATCACCCCTCCACTTT. It codes for CASRPGQGGSPLHF.

By share of the sample, this clonotype is medium-sized. The chain uses TRBV6-1 and TRBJ2-2; D uncertain. The CDR3 is made up of 14 amino acids. The V gene's germline CDR1 is MNHNS and CDR2 SASEGT. V was clipped by 7 bases and J by 4 bases, with 13 bases between them. The CDR3 region is CASTRALSTGELFF. The CDR3 region has the DNA TGTGCCAGCACCCGAGCCCTATCCACCGGGGAGCTGTTTTTT.

This clonotype was found many times. The chain combines TRBV4-2 with TRBJ2-5; 8 positions match TRBD2. Germline V lookup: CDR1 LGHNA, CDR2 YNFKEQ. This CDR3 spans 14 amino acids. Trimming removed 4 bases from V and 4 bases from J; junction bases left unmatched: 5. CDR3 residues: CASSPGTRGETQYF. CDR3 coding DNA: TGTGCCAGCAGCCCCGGGACTAGAGGAGAGACCCAGTACTTC.

At least ten counts were recorded for this clonotype. This sequence joins TRBV7-6 and TRBJ2-7; 7 nucleotides line up with TRBD1. V gave up 5 bases and J gave up 5 bases; unmatched junction bases: 12. This CDR3 is built from 15 residues. The germline gives CDR1 SGHVS, CDR2 FNYEAQ. The CDR3 is CASSHLWDSRNEQYF. The CDR3 DNA sequence: TGTGCCAGCAGCCATCTCTGGGACAGCCGGAACGAGCAGTACTTC.

The rearrangement joins TRBV5-1 to TRBJ1-2, with D possibly TRBD1 on 5 matching bases. V dropped 0 bases and J dropped 3 bases, with 12 bases sitting between them. Germline CDR1 reads SGHRS; CDR2 reads YFSETQ. The CDR3 consists of 15 residues. The CDR3 region has the DNA TGCGCCAGCAGCTTGGGAGGATGGGACGACTATGGCTACACCTTC. Amino acids: CASSLGGWDDYGYTF.

About this clonotype: The junction differs from germline at one of its ends, possibly a read error. This chain links TRBV6-4 with TRBJ2-1, with 11 bases lining up with TRBD2. Per the germline V gene, CDR1 is MRHNA and CDR2 is SNTAGT. The CDR3 has 16 amino acids. DNA of the CDR3: TGTGGCAGCATTGAGTCTATCGGGACTAGCGGTAATGAGCAGTTCTTC. Translating it yields CGSIESIGTSGNEQFF.